These 8 T cell receptor beta chains were sequenced from one sample in a study of blood T cell repertoires in COVID-19. TCRdb keeps only in-frame clones here, not all; method: immunoSEQ multiplex PCR. The table lists about 270,000 clones, about 83% of them singletons. Specimen: peripheral blood. The receptor source for this set is an elderly woman with COVID-19, enrolled during active disease.

This clone was counted only a few times. The chain employs TRBV7-2 and TRBJ1-6; D is perhaps TRBD1 (5 bases). This CDR3 region has 18 residues. Germline CDR1 reads SGHTA; CDR2 reads FQGNSA. V was trimmed by 5 bases and J by 5 bases, leaving 22 bases between them. The CDR3 bases are TGTGCCAGCAGCCCGCTGGGAACCCGGACAACTAATAATTCACCCCTCCACTTT. Amino acid sequence: CASSPLGTRTTNNSPLHF.

This clone was picked up a small number of times. V gene TRBV18 combines with J gene TRBJ1-5; 9 bases are a match to TRBD1. The germline gives CDR1 KGHSH, CDR2 LQKENI. J gave up 6 bases and V 2 bases, and 11 bases lay outside the gene matches. The CDR3 is 17 residues long. The CDR3 bases are TGTGCCAGCTCACCAAGACAGGGGGGGACTCGGGGTCAGCCCCAGCATTTT. Translation: CASSPRQGGTRGQPQHF.

The chain employs TRBV4-1 and TRBJ1-3, with D perhaps TRBD1 (6 bases). Germline V gene lookup returns CDR1 MGHRA and CDR2 YSYEKL. With 0 bases removed from V and 4 bases from J, the gap between germline ends came to 13 bases. The CDR3 is made up of 16 amino acids. The CDR3 sequence is CASSQDPAQGGNTIYF. For the CDR3, the DNA is TGCGCCAGCAGCCAAGATCCCGCACAGGGAGGAAACACCATATATTTT.

The genes are TRBV7-3 and TRBJ2-3; D is possibly TRBD2 (6 bases). Germline V gene data show CDR1 as SGHTA and CDR2 as FQGTGA. CDR3 length: 15 residues. The V and J ends lost 1 base and 5 bases respectively, with 13 bases between them. CDR3 coding DNA: TGTGCCAGCAGCTTAAGAGGGAGGCCACTAGATACGCAGTATTTT. This translates into CASSLRGRPLDTQYF. Together with reference TRBV7-3 and TRBJ2-3, the CDR3 gives the full variable domain: GAGVSQTPSNKVTEKGKYVELRCDPISGHTALYWYRQSLGQGPEFLIYFQGTGAADDSGLPNDRFFAVRPEGSVSTLKIQRTERGDSAVYLCASSLRGRPLDTQYFGPGTRLTVL.

This clone was recorded only once. The V call is TRBV7-9, the J call TRBJ2-5; TRBD1 might be the D (5 bases). CDR1 is SEHNR, CDR2 FQNEAQ, per germline (reference sequence). V lost 1 base to trimming and J lost 5 bases, with 17 bases between them. The CDR3 sequence is 16 residues long. The CDR3 region has the DNA TGTGCCAGCAGCTTAGATGCGCAGGGTGGCGTGGAGACCCAGTACTTC. Translated, it gives CASSLDAQGGVETQYF.

The CDR3 is CASSIRQDSYSNQPQHF. In DNA form, the CDR3 reads TGTGCCAGTAGTATTCGACAGGATTCCTATAGCAATCAGCCCCAGCATTTT. V is TRBV19 and J is TRBJ1-5, with D perhaps TRBD1 (6 bases). Looked up from germline, CDR1 is LNHDA and CDR2 is SQIVND (reference sequence). The CDR3 sequence is 17 residues long. V lost 3 bases, J lost 0 bases, and 15 bases lay in between. Full variable domain (remainder filled in from reference TRBV19 and TRBJ1-5): DGGITQSPKYLFRKEGQNVTLSCEQNLNHDAMYWYRQDPGQGLRLIYYSQIVNDFQKGDIAEGYSVSREKKESFPLTVTSAQKNPTAFYLCASSIRQDSYSNQPQHFGDGTRLSIL.

The table lists this clone with a count of one. J is TRBJ1-6 and V is TRBV7-3, with TRBD1 identical over 7 bases. V shed 2 bases, J shed 9 bases, and the junction held 4 bases outside the gene matches. Germline values: CDR1 SGHTA, CDR2 FQGTGA. The length of the CDR3 is 14 residues. The CDR3 DNA is TGTGCCAGCAGCTTAGGGACAGCCCCTTCACCCCTCCACTTT. Its translation: CASSLGTAPSPLHF. The whole variable domain, remainder taken from reference TRBV7-3 and TRBJ1-6, is GAGVSQTPSNKVTEKGKYVELRCDPISGHTALYWYRQSLGQGPEFLIYFQGTGAADDSGLPNDRFFAVRPEGSVSTLKIQRTERGDSAVYLCASSLGTAPSPLHFGNGTRLTVT.

This sequence joins TRBV5-1 and TRBJ1-1, with no clear D. Trimming pared 5 bases from V and 1 base from J, leaving 6 bases between. The germline V gene encodes CDR1 SGHRS and CDR2 YFSETQ. CDR3 length equals 12 residues. CDR3 DNA: TGCGCCAGCAGTCACGGGAACACTGAAGCTTTCTTT. Protein sequence: CASSHGNTEAFF.